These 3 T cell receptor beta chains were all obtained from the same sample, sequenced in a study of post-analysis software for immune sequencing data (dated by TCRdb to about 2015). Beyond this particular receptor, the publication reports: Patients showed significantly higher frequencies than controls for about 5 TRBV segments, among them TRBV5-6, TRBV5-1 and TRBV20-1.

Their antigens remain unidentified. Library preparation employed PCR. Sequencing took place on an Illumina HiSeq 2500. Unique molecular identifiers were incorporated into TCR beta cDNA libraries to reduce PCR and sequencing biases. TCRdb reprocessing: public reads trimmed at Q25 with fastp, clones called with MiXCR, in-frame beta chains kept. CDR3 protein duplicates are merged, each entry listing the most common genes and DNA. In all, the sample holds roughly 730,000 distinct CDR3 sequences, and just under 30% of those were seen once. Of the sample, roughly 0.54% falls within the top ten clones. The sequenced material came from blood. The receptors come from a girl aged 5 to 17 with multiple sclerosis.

CDR3 bases: TGCGCCAGCAGCTTGAGGACAGGGTGGGATGAGCAGTTCTTC. This translates into CASSLRTGWDEQFF. The chain joins TRBV5-1 to TRBJ2-1; 8 bases line up with TRBD1. The junction had 5 bases not matched to a gene; V was cut back by 1 base and J by 8 bases. CDR1 is SGHRS, CDR2 YFSETQ, per germline. The length of the CDR3 is 14 residues.

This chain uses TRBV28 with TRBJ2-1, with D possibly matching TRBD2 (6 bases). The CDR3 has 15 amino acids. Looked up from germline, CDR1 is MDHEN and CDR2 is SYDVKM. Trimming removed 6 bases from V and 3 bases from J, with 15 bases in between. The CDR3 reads CASSSTGEGYNEQFF. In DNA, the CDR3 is TGTGCCAGCAGCTCGACGGGAGAAGGCTACAATGAGCAGTTCTTC.

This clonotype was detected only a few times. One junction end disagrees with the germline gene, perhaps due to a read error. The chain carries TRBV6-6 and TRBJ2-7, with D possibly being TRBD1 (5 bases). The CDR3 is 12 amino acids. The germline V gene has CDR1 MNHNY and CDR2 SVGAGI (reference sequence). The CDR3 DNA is TGTGCCAGCAGGCCGACAGAGTACGGGCAGTACTTC. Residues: CASRPTEYGQYF.